Listed below are T cell receptor beta chains from one sample, sequenced in a study of blood T cells in healthy people across ages. MiXCR, applied by TCRdb to the 5' RACE reads, yields one record per CDR3 protein. The sample comprises 1.5 million to 2 million distinct CDR3 sequences, roughly 50% of which are singletons, and about 2.1% rests with the top ten. Sequences were obtained from blood. Receptor source: a woman in her forties in good health. Both conserved end residues are part of each CDR3. A D gene is named only where the DNA matches it firmly. Clone size is stated in some rows and not others, as once, few, many or a class when expanded.

V gene	D gene	clone size	J gene	CDR3 protein	CDR3 DNA
TRBV24-1	.	.	TRBJ2-7	CATSDRDPWKEQYF	TGTGCCACCAGTGATCGGGACCCTTGGAAGGAGCAGTACTTC
TRBV4-3	TRBD1	few	TRBJ2-1	CASSYRRDRVNAEQFF	TGCGCCAGCAGCTACCGACGGGACAGGGTCAACGCTGAGCAGTTCTTC
TRBV4-2	.	.	TRBJ1-5	CASSQESSNQPQHF	TGTGCCAGCAGCCAAGAGTCCTCCAATCAGCCCCAGCATTTT
TRBV6-2/TRBV6-3	.	few	TRBJ2-6	CASSYSPRTGGANVLTF	TGTGCCAGCAGTTACTCGCCCCGGACGGGCGGGGCCAACGTCCTGACTTTC
TRBV9	.	.	TRBJ2-3	CASSVAGQGIRTDTQYF	TGTGCCAGCAGCGTAGCCGGGCAGGGGATTCGCACAGATACGCAGTATTTT
TRBV10-3	.	.	TRBJ2-5	CAISESLAAFGEQYF	TGTGCCATCAGTGAGTCGTTAGCAGCCTTTGGTGAGCAGTACTTC
TRBV28	TRBD1	.	TRBJ1-4	CASRSLTGGYANEKLFF	TGTGCCAGCAGATCCTTGACAGGGGGCTATGCTAATGAAAAACTGTTTTTT
TRBV7-3	.	.	TRBJ2-3	CASSLKGSGAQYF	TGTGCCAGCAGCTTAAAGGGGTCGGGAGCGCAGTATTTT
TRBV5-1	.	once	TRBJ1-5	CASSLESGVGQPQHF	TGCGCCAGCAGCTTGGAATCAGGGGTGGGTCAGCCCCAGCATTTT
TRBV18	TRBD1	few	TRBJ1-6	CASSLPGQNNSPLHF	TGTGCCAGCTCCCTACCGGGACAGAATAATTCACCCCTCCACTTT
TRBV4-3	.	.	TRBJ2-2	CASSQEGGGFAGELFF	TGCGCCAGCAGCCAAGAAGGGGGAGGGTTCGCCGGGGAGCTGTTTTTT
TRBV10-1	.	few	TRBJ1-4	CASSESGVTNEKLFF	TGCGCCAGCAGTGAGTCGGGGGTAACTAATGAAAAACTGTTTTTT
TRBV20-1	TRBD2	.	TRBJ2-7	CSAPASGGFDEQYF	TGCAGTGCACCAGCTAGCGGGGGGTTCGACGAGCAGTACTTC
TRBV4-3	TRBD1	few	TRBJ2-7	CASSQLGQGKYEQYF	TGCGCCAGCAGCCAGCTGGGACAGGGTAAATACGAGCAGTACTTC
TRBV29-1	TRBD1	.	TRBJ1-1	CSVVRTGGRNTEAFF	TGCAGCGTTGTGAGAACAGGGGGCCGAAACACTGAAGCTTTCTTT
TRBV4-1	.	few	TRBJ2-1	CASSQVAQLDRVQFF	TGCGCCAGCAGCCAAGTAGCCCAACTAGATCGCGTGCAGTTCTTC
TRBV6-5	.	.	TRBJ2-1	CASSFPRNNNEQFF	TGTGCCAGCAGTTTCCCCAGGAATAACAATGAGCAGTTCTTC
TRBV7-9	TRBD1	few	TRBJ2-5	CASSPGQGAISLNEETQYF	TGTGCCAGCAGCCCCGGACAGGGGGCGATTAGTCTCAATGAAGAGACCCAGTACTTC
TRBV7-2	.	.	TRBJ2-2	CASSLGIDTGELFF	TGTGCCAGCAGCTTGGGGATTGACACCGGGGAGCTGTTTTTT
TRBV9	TRBD2	.	TRBJ2-3	CASSKTSGVTSTDTQYF	TGTGCCAGCAGCAAGACTAGCGGGGTAACTAGCACAGATACGCAGTATTTT
TRBV2	.	.	TRBJ2-3	CASSEGVAADTQYF	TGTGCCAGCAGTGAAGGGGTAGCGGCGGATACGCAGTATTTT
TRBV20-1	.	.	TRBJ1-5	CSARSDDYSNQPQHF	TGCAGTGCTAGATCGGACGATTATAGCAATCAGCCCCAGCATTTT
TRBV20-1	TRBD2	many	TRBJ2-3	CSARTSGGADTQYF	TGCAGTGCCCGGACTAGCGGGGGGGCAGATACGCAGTATTTT
TRBV28	TRBD2	few	TRBJ2-7	CASSFDGRGSYEQYF	TGTGCCAGCAGTTTTGACGGGCGGGGGAGTTACGAGCAGTACTTC
TRBV9	.	.	TRBJ1-1	CASSVEPGGGGTEAFF	TGTGCCAGCAGCGTAGAGCCTGGAGGGGGAGGCACTGAAGCTTTCTTT
TRBV7-9	TRBD2	.	TRBJ2-5	CASSITLAGAETQYF	TGTGCCAGCAGTATAACACTAGCGGGGGCCGAGACCCAGTACTTC
TRBV29-1	TRBD2	.	TRBJ2-5	CSVDVGGGFIETQYF	TGCAGCGTTGATGTCGGGGGGGGATTTATCGAGACCCAGTACTTC
TRBV6-1	TRBD1	few	TRBJ2-7	CASRSPGQSSYEQYF	TGTGCCAGCAGATCCCCGGGACAGTCCTCCTACGAGCAGTACTTC
TRBV6-5	.	.	TRBJ2-3	CASSSSPASADTQYF	TGTGCCAGCAGTTCCAGTCCCGCCTCCGCTGATACGCAGTATTTT
TRBV10-3	.	few	TRBJ2-3	CAISESGGAGDTQYF	TGTGCCATCAGTGAGTCCGGGGGCGCCGGAGATACGCAGTATTTT
TRBV20-1	TRBD2	.	TRBJ2-5	CSARDIAGEETQYF	TGCAGTGCTAGAGATATAGCGGGGGAAGAGACCCAGTACTTC
TRBV6-6	.	.	TRBJ2-7	CASSYDAVSYEQYF	TGTGCCAGCAGTTACGACGCCGTAAGCTACGAGCAGTACTTC
TRBV27	TRBD1	few	TRBJ2-1	CASSLNRGVNNEQFF	TGTGCCAGCAGTTTAAACAGGGGCGTCAACAATGAGCAGTTCTTC